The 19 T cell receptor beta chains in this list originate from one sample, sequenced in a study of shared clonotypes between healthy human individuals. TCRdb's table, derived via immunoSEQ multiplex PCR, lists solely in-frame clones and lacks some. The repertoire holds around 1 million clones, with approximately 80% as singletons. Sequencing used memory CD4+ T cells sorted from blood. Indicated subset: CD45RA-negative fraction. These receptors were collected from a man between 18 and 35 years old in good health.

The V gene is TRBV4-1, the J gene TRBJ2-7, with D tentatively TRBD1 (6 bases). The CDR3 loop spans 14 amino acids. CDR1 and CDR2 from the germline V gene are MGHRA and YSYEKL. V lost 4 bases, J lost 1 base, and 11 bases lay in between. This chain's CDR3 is CASSRGRGSYEQYF. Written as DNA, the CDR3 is TGCGCCAGCAGCCGGGGGCGAGGATCCTACGAGCAGTACTTC.

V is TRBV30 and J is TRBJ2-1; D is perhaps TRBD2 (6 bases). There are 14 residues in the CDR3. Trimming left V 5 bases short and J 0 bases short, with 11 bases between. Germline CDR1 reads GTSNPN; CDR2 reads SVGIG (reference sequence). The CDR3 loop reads CAWGTESSYNEQFF. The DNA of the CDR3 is TGTGCCTGGGGGACTGAGAGCTCCTACAATGAGCAGTTCTTC.

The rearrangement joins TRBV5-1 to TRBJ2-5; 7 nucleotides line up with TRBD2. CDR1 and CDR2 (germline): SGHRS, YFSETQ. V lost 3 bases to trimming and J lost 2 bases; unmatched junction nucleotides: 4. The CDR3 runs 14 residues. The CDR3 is CASSSHGGQETQYF. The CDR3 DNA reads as TGCGCCAGCAGCTCCCACGGGGGGCAAGAGACCCAGTACTTC.

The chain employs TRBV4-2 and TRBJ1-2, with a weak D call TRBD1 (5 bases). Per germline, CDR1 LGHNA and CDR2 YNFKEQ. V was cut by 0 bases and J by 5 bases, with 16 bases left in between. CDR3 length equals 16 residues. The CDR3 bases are TGTGCCAGCAGCCAAGATGGGAGGGAGGGGAATTATGGCTACACCTTC. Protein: CASSQDGREGNYGYTF.

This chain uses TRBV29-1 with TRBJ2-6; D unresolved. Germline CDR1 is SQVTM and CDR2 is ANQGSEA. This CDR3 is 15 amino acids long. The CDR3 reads CAPWPPNSGANVLTF. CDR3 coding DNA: TGCGCCCCCTGGCCGCCCAACTCTGGGGCCAACGTCCTGACTTTC.

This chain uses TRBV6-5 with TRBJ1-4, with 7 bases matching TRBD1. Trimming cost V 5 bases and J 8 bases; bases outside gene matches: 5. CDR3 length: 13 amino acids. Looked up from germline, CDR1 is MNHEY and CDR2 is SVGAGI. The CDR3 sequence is CASSRQGREKLFF. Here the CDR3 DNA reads TGTGCCAGCAGTCGACAGGGTCGGGAAAAACTGTTTTTT.

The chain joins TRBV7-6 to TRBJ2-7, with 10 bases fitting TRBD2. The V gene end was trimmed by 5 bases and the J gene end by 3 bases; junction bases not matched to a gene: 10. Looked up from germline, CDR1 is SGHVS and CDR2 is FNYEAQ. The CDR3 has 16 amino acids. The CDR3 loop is CASSPGLLAGFYEQYF. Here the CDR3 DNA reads TGTGCCAGCAGCCCAGGGCTACTAGCGGGGTTCTACGAGCAGTACTTC.

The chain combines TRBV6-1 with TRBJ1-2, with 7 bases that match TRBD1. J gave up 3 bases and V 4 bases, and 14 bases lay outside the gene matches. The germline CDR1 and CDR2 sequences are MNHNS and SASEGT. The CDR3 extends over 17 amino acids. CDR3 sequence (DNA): TGTGCCAGCAGTGTTGACGACAGGGTTGGTTCGTACTATGGCTACACCTTC. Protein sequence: CASSVDDRVGSYYGYTF.

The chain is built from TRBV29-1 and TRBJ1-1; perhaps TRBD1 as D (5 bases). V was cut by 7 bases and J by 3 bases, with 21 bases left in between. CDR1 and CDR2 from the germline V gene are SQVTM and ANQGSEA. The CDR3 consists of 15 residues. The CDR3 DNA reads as TGCAGCGCCCAGGGACCCTGGTCTAGGGACACTGAAGCTTTCTTT. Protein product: CSAQGPWSRDTEAFF.

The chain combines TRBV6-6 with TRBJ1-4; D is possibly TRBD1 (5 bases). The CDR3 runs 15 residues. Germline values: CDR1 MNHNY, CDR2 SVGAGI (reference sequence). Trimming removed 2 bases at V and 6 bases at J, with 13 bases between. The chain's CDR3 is CASSYARGADEKLFF. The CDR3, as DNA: TGTGCCAGCAGTTACGCCAGAGGGGCCGATGAAAAACTGTTTTTT.

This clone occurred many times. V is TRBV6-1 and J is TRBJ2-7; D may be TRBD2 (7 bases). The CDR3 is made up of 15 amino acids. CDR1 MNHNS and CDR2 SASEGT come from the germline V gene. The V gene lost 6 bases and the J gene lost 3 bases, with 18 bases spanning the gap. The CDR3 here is CASRLQGPGGYEQYF. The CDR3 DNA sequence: TGTGCCAGCAGGCTACAGGGCCCGGGGGGCTACGAGCAGTACTTC.

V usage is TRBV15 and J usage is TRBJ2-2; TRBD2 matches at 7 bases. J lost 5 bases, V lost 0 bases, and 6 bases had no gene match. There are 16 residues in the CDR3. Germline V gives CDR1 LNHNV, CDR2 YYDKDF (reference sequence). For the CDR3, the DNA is TGTGCCACCAGCAGAGATAGAGGCGGGAGAACCGGGGAGCTGTTTTTT. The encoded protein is CATSRDRGGRTGELFF.

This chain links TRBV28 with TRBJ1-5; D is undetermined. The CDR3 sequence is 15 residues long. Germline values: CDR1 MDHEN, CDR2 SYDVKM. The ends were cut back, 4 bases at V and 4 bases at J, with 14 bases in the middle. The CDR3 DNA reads TGTGCCAGCAGTTCTCCTGGCGGTCTAAATCAGCCCCAGCATTTT. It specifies CASSSPGGLNQPQHF.

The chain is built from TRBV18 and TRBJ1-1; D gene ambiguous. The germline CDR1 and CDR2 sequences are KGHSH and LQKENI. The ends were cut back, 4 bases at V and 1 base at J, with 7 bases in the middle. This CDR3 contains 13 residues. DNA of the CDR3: TGTGCCAGCTCACTCTACGGGAACACTGAAGCTTTCTTT. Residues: CASSLYGNTEAFF.

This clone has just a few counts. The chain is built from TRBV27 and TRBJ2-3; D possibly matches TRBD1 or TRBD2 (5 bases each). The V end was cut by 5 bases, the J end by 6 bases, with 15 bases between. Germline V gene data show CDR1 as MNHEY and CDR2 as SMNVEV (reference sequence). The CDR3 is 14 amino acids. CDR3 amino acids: CASSLRDGRDTQYF. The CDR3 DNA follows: TGTGCCAGCAGTCTACGGGACGGTCGGGATACGCAGTATTTT.

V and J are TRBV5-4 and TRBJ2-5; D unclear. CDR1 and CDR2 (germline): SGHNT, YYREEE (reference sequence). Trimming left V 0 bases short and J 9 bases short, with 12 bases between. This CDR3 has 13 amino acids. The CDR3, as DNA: TGTGCCAGCAGCTTGGGGACCGGCCTCGCCCAGTACTTC. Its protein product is CASSLGTGLAQYF.

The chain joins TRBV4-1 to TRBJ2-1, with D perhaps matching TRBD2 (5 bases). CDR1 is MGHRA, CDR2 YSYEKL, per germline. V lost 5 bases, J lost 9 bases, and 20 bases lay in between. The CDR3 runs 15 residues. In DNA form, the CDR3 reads TGCGCCAGCAGCACCAGTGGGAGCGGTCTAGGTGAGCAGTTCTTC. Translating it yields CASSTSGSGLGEQFF.

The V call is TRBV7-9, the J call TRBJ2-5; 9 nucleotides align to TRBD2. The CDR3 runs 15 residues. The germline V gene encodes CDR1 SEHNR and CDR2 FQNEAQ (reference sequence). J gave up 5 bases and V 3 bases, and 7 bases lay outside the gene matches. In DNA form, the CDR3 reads TGTGCCAGCAGCTTTCCGGCTAGCGGGACGGAGACCCAGTACTTC. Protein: CASSFPASGTETQYF.

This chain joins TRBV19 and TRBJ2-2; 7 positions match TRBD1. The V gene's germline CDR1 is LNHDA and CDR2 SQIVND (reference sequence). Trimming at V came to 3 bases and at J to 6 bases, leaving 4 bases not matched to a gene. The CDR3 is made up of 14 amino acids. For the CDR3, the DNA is TGTGCCAGTAGTATCGACAGGGCATCCGGGGAGCTGTTTTTT. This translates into CASSIDRASGELFF.